This TCR beta chain was identified in a study of CD4 T cells in relation to SARS-CoV-2 and coronaviruses (dated by TCRdb to the early 2020s). With respect to the entire study: In the ViraFEST assay, PBMCs were cultured with antigen for 9 to 10 days, after which TCR beta CDR3s were sequenced to identify clonal expansions specific to the antigen. The negative reference condition was either a culture with an HIV-1 Nef peptide pool or a culture with no peptide. Patient-derived lymphoblastoid cell lines were used to map the HLA restriction of shared crossreactive spike epitopes. The study assessed, at the TCR clonotype level, memory CD4+ T cell crossreactivity between SARS-CoV-2 and common cold coronavirus spike proteins. Samples from three pre-COVID donors and the naive versus memory experiments were sequenced with the Adaptive Biotechnologies TCR-sequencing kit; other data were Illumina-based. For other donors in the study, expansion assays were sequenced with a different, Illumina-based TCR-beta assay.

Broader findings and caveats from the paper: Approximately 60% of donors had memory CD4+ clonotypes that crossrecognized SARS-CoV-2 and at least one common cold coronavirus spike. The study was limited by small numbers of patients and tested TCRs. Compared with monoreactive clones, crossreactive clones had significantly weaker SARS-CoV-2-driven expansion, a result consistent with antigenic imprinting. Because no donor provided both pre-pandemic and post-infection samples, tracing the source of pre-existing responses was limited. Because the crossreactivity analysis focused on spike protein, crossreactivity against other viral proteins was not assessed.

On this clone: Its binding antigen is unknown. Nothing much larger sits one base from this clone, and base qualities are not available.

CD4+ T cells from unexposed donors were collected before the COVID-19 pandemic (2011-2018). After 10 to 11 days of culture, CD4+ T cells were isolated with the EasySep CD4+ T cell isolation kit. As cell number allowed, CD4+ T cells from unexposed donors were tested for reactivity to SARS-CoV-2 S and N and to four common cold coronavirus spike pools. About 1.8 million PBMCs per well were cultured in IMDM with around 5% human AB serum and approximately 10 IU/ml IL-2. Half of the culture medium was replaced with fresh IL-2-containing medium on days 3 and 7. Triplicate replicate wells were generally used for each peptide culture condition. Leukapheresis product for the unexposed donors was bought commercially. PBMCs were isolated from leukapheresis product or whole blood by Ficoll-Paque PLUS gradient centrifugation. PBMCs were either cryopreserved at -140°C or used fresh in the expansion assay. The QIAamp Micro DNA Kit was used to extract genomic DNA from the CD4+ T cells.

The protocol used for the library was the immunoSEQ multiplex PCR assay. The published analysis was carried out like this. Preprocessing removed nonproductive sequences and CDR3s not starting with C, not ending with F or W, or shorter than 7 amino acids. Antigen-specific clonotypes were called with the MANAFEST web app, based on expansion relative to reference and other culture wells. A clone was considered positive if significant expansion relative to the reference culture was observed in 2 of 3 replicate wells at an FDR below 0.05. A further requirement for positive clones was significant expansion compared with all other tandem wells, along with an odds ratio above 5. Pairwise Levenshtein distance, computed with the stringdist R package after three terminal residues were trimmed from each end, was used as the measure of CDR3 homology. As stored in TCRdb, this immuneACCESS dataset retains in-frame rearrangements with V and J assigned. A fraction of the clones does not appear; measured against another copy, unresolved V genes explain less than half of the discrepancy, and the remainder lacks a known reason. V and J calls and clone size follow that table, whereas D and trimming were derived from the DNA. This sample is represented by some 22,000 clones; roughly 72% of them were singletons. Of the sample, roughly a sixth is held by the ten largest clones.

The TCR sequence derives from a human donor in good health. Material: CD4+ T cells from PBMCs, cultured in vitro.

The CDR3 loop reads CAWKWRGTDTQYF. In nucleotides, the sequence is TGTGCCTGGAAATGGCGGGGCACAGATACGCAGTATTTT. The sequence links TRBV30 to TRBJ2-3; perhaps TRBD2 is the D gene, with 5 bases matching. Reading from cysteine to phenylalanine, the CDR3 counts 13 amino acids. Kept here is only the CDR3 DNA, which spans 39 bases and is read in frame from base 1. The germline V gene encodes CDR1 GTSNPN and CDR2 SVGIG (reference sequence). V drops 4 bases and J drops 1 base, leaving 9 bases in between.